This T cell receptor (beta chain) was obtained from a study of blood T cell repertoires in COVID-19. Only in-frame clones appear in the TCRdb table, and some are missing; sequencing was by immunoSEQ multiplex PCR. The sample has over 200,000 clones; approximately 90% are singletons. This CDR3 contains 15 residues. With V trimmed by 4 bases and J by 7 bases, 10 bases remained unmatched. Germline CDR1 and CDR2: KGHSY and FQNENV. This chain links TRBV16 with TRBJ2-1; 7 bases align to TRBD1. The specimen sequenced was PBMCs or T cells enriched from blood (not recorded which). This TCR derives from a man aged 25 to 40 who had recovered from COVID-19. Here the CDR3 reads CASSPDRLGMNEQFF. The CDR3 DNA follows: TGTGCCAGCAGCCCGGACAGGTTGGGAATGAATGAGCAGTTCTTC. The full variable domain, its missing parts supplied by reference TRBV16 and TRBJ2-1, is GEEVAQTPKHLVRGEGQKAKLYCAPIKGHSYVFWYQQVLKNEFKFLISFQNENVFDETGMPKERFSAKCLPNSPCSLEIQATKLEDSAVYFCASSPDRLGMNEQFFGPGTRLTVL.